A single sample gave rise to the 5 T cell receptor beta chains below, sequenced in a study of blood T cell repertoires in COVID-19. Some clones are missing from TCRdb's copy, which holds only in-frame ones; the method was immunoSEQ multiplex PCR. The sample yields 200,000 to 250,000 clones, roughly 84% seen once. The sample comprised peripheral blood. These receptors originate from a woman older than 75 with active or convalescent COVID-19.

The chain's CDR3 is CATRQGEAYEQYF. CDR3 nucleotides: TGTGCCACTAGACAGGGGGAGGCTTACGAGCAGTACTTC. The chain links TRBV6-5 to TRBJ2-7, with TRBD1 matching over 9 bases. Germline V CDR1 and CDR2: MNHEY, SVGAGI. V shed 10 bases, J shed 4 bases, and the junction held 8 bases outside the gene matches. CDR3 length: 13 residues.

A single count supports this clone. The chain combines TRBV29-1 with TRBJ2-7; 9 positions agree with TRBD2. The CDR3 has 14 residues. V trimming: 6 bases; J trimming: 6 bases; junction bases outside the gene matches: 12. Germline V CDR1 and CDR2: SQVTM, ANQGSEA. The CDR3 bases are TGCAGCGTGGCCCTCGGCGGGAGGGCCTCCGAGCAGTACTTC. Protein product: CSVALGGRASEQYF.

This chain uses TRBV4-1 with TRBJ1-6, with 8 nucleotides matching TRBD1. After removal of 2 bases from V and 10 bases from J, the junction contained 19 bases not matched to a gene. This CDR3 has 19 residues. In germline, CDR1 is MGHRA, CDR2 YSYEKL. The CDR3 spells CASSQLGGKDRASRSPLHF. For the CDR3, the DNA is TGCGCCAGCAGCCAACTCGGGGGGAAGGACAGGGCGAGTCGGTCACCCCTCCACTTT.

For the CDR3, the DNA is TGTGCCAGCAGTTACTCTGGACAGGGGCTACTTCAGCCCCAGCATTTT. It yields the protein CASSYSGQGLLQPQHF. This chain links TRBV6-6 with TRBJ1-5, with 9 bases aligning to TRBD1. The CDR3 has 16 residues. Germline loops: CDR1 MNHNY, CDR2 SVGAGI (reference sequence). Losses at the gene ends were 0 bases for V and 6 bases for J; bases not matched to a gene: 6.

The J gene is TRBJ1-1, the V gene TRBV6-2 or TRBV6-3; D not resolved. The germline V gene encodes CDR1 MNHEY and CDR2 SVGEGT. The V end lost 4 bases, the J end lost 0 bases, and 6 bases lay between the germline ends. This CDR3 region has 13 residues. Here the CDR3 DNA reads TGTGCCAGCAGTTTTTCCATGAACACTGAAGCTTTCTTT. The encoded protein is CASSFSMNTEAFF.